This T cell receptor beta chain came from a study of blood T cell repertoires in COVID-19. Study overall: The analysed material was cDNA or gDNA that came from T cells, B-cell-depleted T cells, or PBMCs.

TCRdb's table, derived via immunoSEQ multiplex PCR, lists solely in-frame clones and lacks some. The sample includes about 94,000 clones, about 87% of them seen just once. Looked up from germline, CDR1 is SGHRS and CDR2 is YFSETQ. The CDR3 runs 15 residues. After removal of 0 bases from V and 5 bases from J, the junction contained 3 bases not matched to a gene. The TCR originated in a human donor with acute or convalescent COVID-19. The donor label of this sample is uncertain. The V and J genes are TRBV5-1 and TRBJ2-2; TRBD1 aligns across 8 bases. Sequenced material: peripheral blood. In nucleotides, the CDR3 is TGCGCCAGCAGCTTGGGCCAGGGGGCGACCGGGGAGCTGTTTTTT. Translation: CASSLGQGATGELFF. Full variable domain (outside the CDR3, taken from reference TRBV5-1 and TRBJ2-2): KAGVTQTPRYLIKTRGQQVTLSCSPISGHRSVSWYQQTPGQGLQFLFEYFSETQRNKGNFPGRFSGRQFSNSRSEMNVSTLELGDSALYLCASSLGQGATGELFFGEGSRLTVL.